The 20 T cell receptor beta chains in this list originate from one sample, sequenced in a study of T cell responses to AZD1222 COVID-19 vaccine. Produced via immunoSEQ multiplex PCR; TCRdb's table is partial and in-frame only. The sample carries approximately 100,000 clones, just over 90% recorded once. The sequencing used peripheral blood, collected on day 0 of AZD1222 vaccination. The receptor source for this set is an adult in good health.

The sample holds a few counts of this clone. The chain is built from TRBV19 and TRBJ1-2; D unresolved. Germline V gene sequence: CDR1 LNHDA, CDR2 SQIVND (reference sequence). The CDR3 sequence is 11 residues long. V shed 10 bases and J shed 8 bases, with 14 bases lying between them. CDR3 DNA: TGTGCCACCCGACTGGGTATGGGCTACACCTTC. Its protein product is CATRLGMGYTF.

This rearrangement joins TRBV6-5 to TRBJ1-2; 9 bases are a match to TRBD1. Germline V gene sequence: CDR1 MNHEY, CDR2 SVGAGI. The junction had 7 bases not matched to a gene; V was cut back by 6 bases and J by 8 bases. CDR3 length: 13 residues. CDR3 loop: CASSRGTGSGYTF. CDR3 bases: TGTGCCAGCAGCCGTGGGACAGGGTCCGGCTACACCTTC.

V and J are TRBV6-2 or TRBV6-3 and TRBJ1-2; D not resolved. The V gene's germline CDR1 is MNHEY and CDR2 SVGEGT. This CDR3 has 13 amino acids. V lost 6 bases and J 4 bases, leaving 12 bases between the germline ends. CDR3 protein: CASSLEAPYGYTF. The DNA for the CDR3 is TGTGCCAGCAGCCTCGAGGCACCCTATGGCTACACCTTC.

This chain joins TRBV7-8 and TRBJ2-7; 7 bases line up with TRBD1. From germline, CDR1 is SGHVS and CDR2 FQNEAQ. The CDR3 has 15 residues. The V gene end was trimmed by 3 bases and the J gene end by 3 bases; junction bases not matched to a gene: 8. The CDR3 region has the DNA TGTGCCAGCAGCTTTACCGGGACAGCAAGCTACGAGCAGTACTTC. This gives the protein CASSFTGTASYEQYF. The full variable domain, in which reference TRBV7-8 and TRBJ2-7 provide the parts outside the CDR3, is GAGVSQSPRYKVAKRGQDVALRCDPISGHVSLFWYQQALGQGPEFLTYFQNEAQLDKSGLPSDRFFAERPEGSVSTLKIQRTQQEDSAVYLCASSFTGTASYEQYFGPGTRLTVT.

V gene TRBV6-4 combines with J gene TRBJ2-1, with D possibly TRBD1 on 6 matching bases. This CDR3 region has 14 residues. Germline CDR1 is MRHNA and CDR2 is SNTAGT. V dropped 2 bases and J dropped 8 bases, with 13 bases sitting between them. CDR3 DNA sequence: TGTGCCAGCAGTGACCGACAGGACAGCTATGAGCAGTTCTTC. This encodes CASSDRQDSYEQFF.

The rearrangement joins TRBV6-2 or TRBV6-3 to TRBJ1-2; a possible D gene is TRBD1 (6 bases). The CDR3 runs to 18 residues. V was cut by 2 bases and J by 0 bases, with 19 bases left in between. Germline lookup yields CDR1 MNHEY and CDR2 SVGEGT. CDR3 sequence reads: CASSYPPTGRGSNYGYTF. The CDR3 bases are TGTGCCAGCAGTTACCCCCCCACAGGGAGAGGATCTAACTATGGCTACACCTTC.

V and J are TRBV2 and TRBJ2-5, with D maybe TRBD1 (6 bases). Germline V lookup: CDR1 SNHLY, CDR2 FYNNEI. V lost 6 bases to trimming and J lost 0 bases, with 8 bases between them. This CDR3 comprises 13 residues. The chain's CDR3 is CASSRQDQETQYF. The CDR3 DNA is TGTGCCAGCAGCCGACAGGACCAAGAGACCCAGTACTTC. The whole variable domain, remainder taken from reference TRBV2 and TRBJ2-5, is EPEVTQTPSHQVTQMGQEVILRCVPISNHLYFYWYRQILGQKVEFLVSFYNNEISEKSEIFDDQFSVERPDGSNFTLKIRSTKLEDSAMYFCASSRQDQETQYFGPGTRLLVL.

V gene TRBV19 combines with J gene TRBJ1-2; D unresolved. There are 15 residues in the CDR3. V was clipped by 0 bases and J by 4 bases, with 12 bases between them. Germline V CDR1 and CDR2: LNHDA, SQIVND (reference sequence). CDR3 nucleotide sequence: TGTGCCAGTAGTATAGATCAGATCGGAAGCTATGGCTACACCTTC. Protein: CASSIDQIGSYGYTF.

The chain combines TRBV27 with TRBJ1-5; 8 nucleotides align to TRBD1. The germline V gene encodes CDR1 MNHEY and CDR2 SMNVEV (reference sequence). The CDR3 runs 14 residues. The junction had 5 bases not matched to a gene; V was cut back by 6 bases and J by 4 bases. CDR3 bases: TGTGCCAGCAGGCAGGGGGCTTGGAATCAGCCCCAGCATTTT. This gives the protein CASRQGAWNQPQHF.

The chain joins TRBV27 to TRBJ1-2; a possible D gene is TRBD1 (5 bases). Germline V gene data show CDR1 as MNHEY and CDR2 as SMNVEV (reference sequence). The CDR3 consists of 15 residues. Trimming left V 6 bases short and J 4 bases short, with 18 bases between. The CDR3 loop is CASSLTPGFFYGYTF. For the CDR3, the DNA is TGTGCCAGCAGCCTCACCCCAGGGTTTTTCTATGGCTACACCTTC.

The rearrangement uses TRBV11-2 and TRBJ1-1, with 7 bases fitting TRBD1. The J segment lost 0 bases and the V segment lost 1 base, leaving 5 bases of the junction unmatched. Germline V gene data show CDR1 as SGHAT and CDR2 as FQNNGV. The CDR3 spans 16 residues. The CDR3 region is CASSLVAGGLNTEAFF. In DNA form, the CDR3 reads TGTGCCAGCAGCTTAGTAGCAGGGGGGCTGAACACTGAAGCTTTCTTT. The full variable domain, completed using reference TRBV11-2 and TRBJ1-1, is EAGVAQSPRYKIIEKRQSVAFWCNPISGHATLYWYQQILGQGPKLLIQFQNNGVVDDSQLPKDRFSAERLKGVDSTLKIQPAKLEDSAVYLCASSLVAGGLNTEAFFGQGTRLTVV.

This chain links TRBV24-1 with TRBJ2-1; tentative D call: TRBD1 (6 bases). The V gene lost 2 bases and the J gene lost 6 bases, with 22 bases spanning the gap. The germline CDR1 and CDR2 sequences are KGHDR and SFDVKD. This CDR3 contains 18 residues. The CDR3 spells CATSDSGGRGKLRNEQFF. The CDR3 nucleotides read TGTGCCACCAGTGATTCTGGAGGCAGGGGAAAGTTACGCAATGAGCAGTTCTTC.

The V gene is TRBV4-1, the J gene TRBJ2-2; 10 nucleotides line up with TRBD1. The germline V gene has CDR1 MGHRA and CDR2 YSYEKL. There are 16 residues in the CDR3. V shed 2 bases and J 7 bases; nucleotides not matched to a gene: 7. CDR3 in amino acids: CASSQPDRGLGGELFF. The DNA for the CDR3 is TGCGCCAGCAGCCAACCCGACAGGGGGCTCGGCGGGGAGCTGTTTTTT.

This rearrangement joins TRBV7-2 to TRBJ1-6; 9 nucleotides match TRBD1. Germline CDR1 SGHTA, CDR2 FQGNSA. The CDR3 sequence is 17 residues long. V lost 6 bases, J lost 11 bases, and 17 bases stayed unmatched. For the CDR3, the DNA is TGTGCCAGCAGTCCTGACATACTCCGGGACAGGGTCCCACCCCTCCACTTT. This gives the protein CASSPDILRDRVPPLHF.

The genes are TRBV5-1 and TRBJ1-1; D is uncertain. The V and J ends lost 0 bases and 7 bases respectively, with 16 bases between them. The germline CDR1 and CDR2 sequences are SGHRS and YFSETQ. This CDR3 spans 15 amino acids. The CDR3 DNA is TGCGCCAGCAGCTTGGAGGCCGGGCTAGGAGGTGAAGCTTTCTTT. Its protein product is CASSLEAGLGGEAFF.

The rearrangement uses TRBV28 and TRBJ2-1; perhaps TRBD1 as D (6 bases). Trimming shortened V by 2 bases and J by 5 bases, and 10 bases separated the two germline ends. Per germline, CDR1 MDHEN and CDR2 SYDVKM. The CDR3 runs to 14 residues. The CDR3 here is CASSLRQENNEQFF. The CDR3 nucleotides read TGTGCCAGCAGTTTAAGACAGGAGAACAATGAGCAGTTCTTC.

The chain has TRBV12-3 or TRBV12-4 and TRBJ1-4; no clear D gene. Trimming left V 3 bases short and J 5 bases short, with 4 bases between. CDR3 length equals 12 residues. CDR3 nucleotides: TGTGCCAGCAGTTTCCGAAATGAAAAACTGTTTTTT. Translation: CASSFRNEKLFF.

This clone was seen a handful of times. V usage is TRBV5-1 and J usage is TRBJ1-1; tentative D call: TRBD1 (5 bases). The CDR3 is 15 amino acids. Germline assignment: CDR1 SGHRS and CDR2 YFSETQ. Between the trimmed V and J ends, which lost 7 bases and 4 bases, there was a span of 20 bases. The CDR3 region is CASRRDSTGGTEAFF. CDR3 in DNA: TGCGCCAGCCGCAGGGACTCAACTGGTGGCACTGAAGCTTTCTTT.

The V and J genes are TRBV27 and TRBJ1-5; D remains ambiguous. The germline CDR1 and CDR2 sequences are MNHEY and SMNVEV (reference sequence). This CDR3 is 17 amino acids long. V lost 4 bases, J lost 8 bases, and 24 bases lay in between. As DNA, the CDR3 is TGTGCCAGCAGTTCTCGCCCGACCCAGCGTCACCCGGAGCCCCAGCATTTT. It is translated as CASSSRPTQRHPEPQHF.

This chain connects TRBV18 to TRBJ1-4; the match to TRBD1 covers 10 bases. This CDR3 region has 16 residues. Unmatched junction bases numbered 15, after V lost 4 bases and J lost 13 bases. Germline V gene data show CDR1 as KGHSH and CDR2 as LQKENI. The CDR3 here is CASSRYPGTGEQVLFF. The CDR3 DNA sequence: TGTGCCAGCTCACGCTACCCCGGGACAGGGGAGCAAGTACTGTTTTTT. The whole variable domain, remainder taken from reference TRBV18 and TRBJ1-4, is NAGVMQNPRHLVRRRGQEARLRCSPMKGHSHVYWYRQLPEEGLKFMVYLQKENIIDESGMPKERFSAEFPKEGPSILRIQQVVRGDSAAYFCASSRYPGTGEQVLFFGSGTQLSVL.